The sequence of this TCR beta chain was determined in a study of T cell repertoires in cytomegalovirus infection. The overall study: Indicated by public TCR beta signatures were CMV infection and matching HLA type.

TCRdb processed the reads anew with MiXCR; each CDR3 protein has one entry. The sample consists of 500,000 or so distinct CDR3 sequences, more than 15% of them appearing once. General observations from the study: There were HLA-C-restricted CMV-specific TCR beta clonotypes dominating the ex vivo response. Identification of carriers of CMV plus the relevant HLA was achieved through cumulative public TCR beta family frequency.

Turning to this clonotype: Its specificity is not known.

The ends were cut back, 0 bases at V and 2 bases at J, with 12 bases in the middle. This CDR3 comprises 16 residues. The V gene's germline CDR1 is MGHRA and CDR2 YSYEKL. This TCR came from a human donor in good health (CMV status not recorded). Some clones in this sample may be carry-over from other donors' samples. J is TRBJ2-3 and V is TRBV4-1; D is uncertain. Sequencing input: CD8+ T cells from PBMCs. This CDR3 reads CASSQDFNDFTDTQYF. Written as DNA, the CDR3 is TGCGCCAGCAGCCAAGATTTTAATGACTTCACAGATACGCAGTATTTT.